These 14 T cell receptor beta chains originate from one sample sequenced in a study of shared clonotypes between healthy human individuals. TCRdb's copy holds only in-frame clones and misses some; the assay was immunoSEQ multiplex PCR. The sample consists of 450,000 or so clones, roughly three quarters of them appearing once. Sequencing was performed on PBMCs. These TCRs come from a woman aged 40 to 49 in good health. Some clones in this sample may be carry-over from other donors' samples.

The genes are TRBV10-1 and TRBJ1-5; D possibly corresponds to TRBD1 (6 bases). Germline V gives CDR1 WNHNN, CDR2 SYGVQD (reference sequence). V dropped 7 bases and J dropped 3 bases, with 19 bases sitting between them. The CDR3 totals 16 residues. In nucleotides, the CDR3 is TGCGCCAGCACTTCGCGTTGGGGGCTGGACAATCAGCCCCAGCATTTT. Residues: CASTSRWGLDNQPQHF.

This clone has more than one count but fewer than ten. This chain uses TRBV5-4 with TRBJ2-1; unclear D gene. The V and J ends lost 3 bases and 8 bases respectively, with 15 bases between them. This CDR3 is 14 amino acids long. Germline V gene sequence: CDR1 SGHNT, CDR2 YYREEE (reference sequence). The CDR3 protein is CASSSEKGNDEQFF. The CDR3 bases are TGTGCCAGCAGCTCCGAGAAAGGGAACGATGAGCAGTTCTTC. Supplemented by reference TRBV5-4 and TRBJ2-1, the full variable domain reads ETGVTQSPTHLIKTRGQQVTLRCSSQSGHNTVSWYQQALGQGPQFIFQYYREEENGRGNFPPRFSGLQFPNYSSELNVNALELDDSALYLCASSSEKGNDEQFFGPGTRLTVL.

The chain links TRBV6-5 to TRBJ1-4, with D perhaps TRBD1 (5 bases). The CDR3 covers 15 residues. Trimming shortened V by 6 bases and J by 6 bases, and 17 bases separated the two germline ends. Per the germline V gene, CDR1 is MNHEY and CDR2 is SVGAGI. The CDR3 bases are TGTGCCAGCAGCCCGGGGGTTGGCCCCTATGAAAAACTGTTTTTT. It codes for CASSPGVGPYEKLFF.

The chain links TRBV19 to TRBJ2-1; 9 nucleotides line up with TRBD2. This CDR3 has 12 amino acids. J lost 7 bases, V lost 6 bases, and 1 base had no gene match. Germline CDR1 reads LNHDA; CDR2 reads SQIVND (reference sequence). CDR3 DNA sequence: TGTGCCAGTAGGGCGGGGGGGAATGAGCAGTTCTTC. Protein sequence: CASRAGGNEQFF.

The genes are TRBV10-2 and TRBJ2-5; TRBD2 might be the D (5 bases). Germline V gives CDR1 WSHSY, CDR2 SAAADI. CDR3 length: 14 amino acids. The V and J ends lost 10 bases and 4 bases respectively, with 19 bases between them. The DNA for the CDR3 is TGCGCCACCGCGGAACTAGGGTATGGAGAGACCCAGTACTTC. It codes for CATAELGYGETQYF.

The table lists this clone with a few counts. This chain joins TRBV28 and TRBJ1-2; a possible D gene is TRBD1 (6 bases). V was trimmed by 2 bases and J by 4 bases, leaving 8 bases between them. This CDR3 region has 13 residues. CDR1 and CDR2 from the germline V gene are MDHEN and SYDVKM. In DNA form, the CDR3 reads TGTGCCAGCAGTTTAGACAGGATCTATGGCTACACCTTC. The encoded protein is CASSLDRIYGYTF.

The chain recombines TRBV7-8 with TRBJ1-2, with 9 bases that match TRBD1. V lost 0 bases to trimming and J lost 0 bases; unmatched junction nucleotides: 2. This CDR3 contains 16 residues. Germline-derived CDR1 and CDR2 are SGHVS and FQNEAQ. The CDR3 here is CASSLAGQGANYGYTF. In DNA, the CDR3 is TGTGCCAGCAGCTTAGCGGGACAGGGAGCTAACTATGGCTACACCTTC. The whole variable domain, filled in from reference TRBV7-8 and TRBJ1-2, reads GAGVSQSPRYKVAKRGQDVALRCDPISGHVSLFWYQQALGQGPEFLTYFQNEAQLDKSGLPSDRFFAERPEGSVSTLKIQRTQQEDSAVYLCASSLAGQGANYGYTFGSGTRLTVV.

There are a few counts of this clone. The chain carries TRBV5-1 and TRBJ1-2, with D tentatively TRBD1 (5 bases). The CDR3 runs to 17 residues. Germline CDR1 SGHRS, CDR2 YFSETQ. V lost 3 bases and J 1 base, leaving 19 bases between the germline ends. CDR3 sequence reads: CASSSVPGRGLNYGYTF. In nucleotides, the CDR3 is TGCGCCAGCAGCTCGGTTCCGGGACGCGGGCTTAACTATGGCTACACCTTC.

This sequence joins TRBV5-1 and TRBJ2-1; 7 bases agree with TRBD1. This CDR3 region has 15 residues. The germline gives CDR1 SGHRS, CDR2 YFSETQ. V dropped 0 bases and J dropped 6; count of bases not matched to a gene: 6. CDR3 in DNA: TGCGCCAGCAGCTTGGATACGGCAGGGGGCAATGAGCAGTTCTTC. Translated, it gives CASSLDTAGGNEQFF.

The chain uses TRBV27 and TRBJ2-1; 12 nucleotides agree with TRBD2. J lost 4 bases, V lost 4 bases, and 14 bases had no gene match. CDR3 length equals 19 residues. From germline, CDR1 is MNHEY and CDR2 SMNVEV (reference sequence). CDR3 nucleotides: TGTGCCAGCAGTTCCCCTTTGGGTGCTAGCGGGAGGGGGTACAATGAGCAGTTCTTC. Residues: CASSSPLGASGRGYNEQFF.

The chain carries TRBV28 and TRBJ2-7; 7 nucleotides line up with TRBD2. This CDR3 is built from 13 residues. The V and J ends lost 6 bases and 1 base, in that order; junction bases with no gene match: 3. Germline-derived CDR1 and CDR2 are MDHEN and SYDVKM. The CDR3 loop reads CASSLAGSYEQYF. As DNA, the CDR3 is TGTGCCAGCAGCTTAGCGGGTTCCTACGAGCAGTACTTC.

In its sample, this clone was seen a few times. The CDR3 bases are TGTGCCAGCAGTTACTCGAAGGGGAACTATGGCTACACCTTC. This sequence encodes CASSYSKGNYGYTF. The chain carries TRBV6-6 and TRBJ1-2; maybe TRBD1 (5 bases). The CDR3 is 14 residues long. In germline, CDR1 is MNHNY, CDR2 SVGAGI (reference sequence). V gave up 0 bases and J gave up 2 bases, with 7 bases separating them.

The chain carries TRBV4-1 and TRBJ2-7; a weak D match, TRBD1 (6 bases). The CDR3 runs to 13 residues. Trimming took 4 bases from V and 1 from J, leaving 8 bases between them. Germline V lookup: CDR1 MGHRA, CDR2 YSYEKL. The CDR3 region has the DNA TGCGCCAGCAGCCGGGACAAGTCCTACGAGCAGTACTTC. It encodes CASSRDKSYEQYF.

The V and J genes are TRBV2 and TRBJ1-5; unclear D gene. CDR3 length equals 13 residues. V was pared by 4 bases and J by 4 bases, with 8 bases between. Germline CDR1 reads SNHLY; CDR2 reads FYNNEI. This CDR3 reads CASSGEVNQPQHF. The DNA for the CDR3 is TGTGCCAGCAGTGGTGAGGTGAATCAGCCCCAGCATTTT. Supplemented by reference TRBV2 and TRBJ1-5, the full variable domain reads EPEVTQTPSHQVTQMGQEVILRCVPISNHLYFYWYRQILGQKVEFLVSFYNNEISEKSEIFDDQFSVERPDGSNFTLKIRSTKLEDSAMYFCASSGEVNQPQHFGDGTRLSIL.